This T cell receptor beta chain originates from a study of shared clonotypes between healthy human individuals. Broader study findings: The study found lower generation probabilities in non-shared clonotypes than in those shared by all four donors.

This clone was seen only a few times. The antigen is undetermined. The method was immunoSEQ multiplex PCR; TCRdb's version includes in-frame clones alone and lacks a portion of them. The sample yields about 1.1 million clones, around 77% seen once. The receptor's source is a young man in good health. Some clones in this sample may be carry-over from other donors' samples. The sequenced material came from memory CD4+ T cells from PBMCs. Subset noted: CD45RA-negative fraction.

In nucleotides, the CDR3 is TGTGCCAGCAGTTACAAACTAGTGGGGACCCAGTACTTC. Its translation is CASSYKLVGTQYF. The V call is TRBV6-5, the J call TRBJ2-5, with D possibly TRBD2 on 5 matching bases. This CDR3 contains 13 residues. Germline V gene lookup returns CDR1 MNHEY and CDR2 SVGAGI. The ends were cut back, 2 bases at V and 7 bases at J, with 11 bases in the middle.